This T cell receptor (beta chain) was sequenced in a study of T cell responses to AZD1222 COVID-19 vaccine. Overall study results and limits: Possibly, clonal diversity was underestimated; donors were largely white British and included more females. Baseline serostatus was positive in only a handful of AZD1222 recipients. CD4 TCRs linked to vaccination spanned spike, dominating at 160-218 and 743-854. Researchers took repertoire samples only after the peak T cell response had come.

In regard to this clone: Its specificity is not known.

The CDR3 spans 17 residues. The germline CDR1 and CDR2 sequences are SEHNR and FQNEAQ (reference sequence). Losses at the gene ends were 2 bases for V and 2 bases for J; bases not matched to a gene: 10. Repertoires were generated with immunoSEQ multiplex PCR, while TCRdb's copy carries only in-frame clones and drops some. The table includes about 140,000 clones, more than 85% detected once. Sequenced material: peripheral blood, taken 28 days after the second AZD1222 dose. The chain links TRBV7-9 to TRBJ1-2; 8 bases agree with TRBD1. The receptor was isolated from an adult who received the AZD1222 COVID-19 vaccine. CDR3 DNA: TGTGCCAGCAGCTTACTAGTCCGACAGGGGAGCAACTATGGCTACACCTTC. Amino acid sequence: CASSLLVRQGSNYGYTF.